These T cell receptor beta chains were read from a single sample in a study of shared clonotypes between healthy human individuals. The method was immunoSEQ multiplex PCR; TCRdb's version includes in-frame clones alone and lacks a portion of them. Of about 1 million clones detected, roughly 75% appear once; the ten largest clones hold approximately 1.5%. Sequenced: memory CD4+ T cells sorted from blood. These receptors were collected from a man in his late teens or twenties in good health. Each CDR3 is given with its conserved first and last residue. The D gene is left open where the match is weak. The size field is filled for only some rows; it gives once, few, many or a size class.

CDR3,DNA,size,V,J,D
CASSQETAVYEQYF,TGTGCCAGCAGCCAAGAAACTGCTGTCTACGAGCAGTACTTC,many,TRBV14,TRBJ2-7,NA
CASTSGWNEKLFF,TGTGCCAGCACCTCGGGGTGGAATGAAAAACTGTTTTTT,NA,TRBV28,TRBJ1-4,NA
CASSFTSEPPTDTQYF,TGTGCCAGCAGCTTCACTAGCGAGCCGCCCACAGATACGCAGTATTTT,NA,TRBV5-4,TRBJ2-3,TRBD2
CASSLDQGARGYTF,TGCGCCAGCAGCTTGGACCAGGGGGCGCGGGGCTACACCTTC,NA,TRBV5-1,TRBJ1-2,TRBD1
CASKLDMSSYEQYF,TGTGCCAGCAAACTTGACATGAGCTCCTACGAGCAGTACTTC,NA,TRBV6-1,TRBJ2-7,NA
CASSQVPGSNEQYF,TGCGCCAGCAGCCAAGTCCCAGGGTCCAACGAGCAGTACTTC,many,TRBV4-3,TRBJ2-7,NA
CASSPQGEANYGYTF,TGCGCCAGCAGCCCCCAGGGAGAGGCTAACTATGGCTACACCTTC,few,TRBV5-1,TRBJ1-2,NA
CAISEREASYEQYF,TGTGCCATCAGTGAGCGGGAGGCCTCCTACGAGCAGTACTTC,NA,TRBV10-3,TRBJ2-7,TRBD2
CSVERGSGNTEAFF,TGCAGCGTTGAAAGGGGGTCAGGAAACACTGAAGCTTTCTTT,once,TRBV29-1,TRBJ1-1,NA
CASSLDIGQGNEQYF,TGTGCCAGCAGCTTGGATATCGGACAGGGGAACGAGCAGTACTTC,NA,TRBV5-6,TRBJ2-7,TRBD1
CASSLDGRADEKLFF,TGCGCCAGCAGCCTGGACGGGAGGGCGGATGAAAAACTGTTTTTT,NA,TRBV5-1,TRBJ1-4,NA
CASGQGSQPQHF,TGTGCCAGCGGACAGGGTTCACAGCCCCAGCATTTT,NA,TRBV2,TRBJ1-5,TRBD1
CASSLASTGRGNTIYF,TGTGCCAGCAGCTTAGCGTCGACAGGGCGTGGAAACACCATATATTTT,NA,TRBV7-2,TRBJ1-3,TRBD1
CAWSVQDEKLFF,TGTGCCTGGAGTGTACAAGATGAAAAACTGTTTTTT,NA,TRBV30,TRBJ1-4,NA
CASSLTGAGTEAFF,TGCGCCAGCAGCTTAACAGGGGCGGGCACTGAAGCTTTCTTT,NA,TRBV5-1,TRBJ1-1,TRBD1
CASKEGISYNSPLHF,TGTGCCAGCAAGGAGGGTATCTCCTATAATTCACCCCTCCACTTT,NA,TRBV2,TRBJ1-6,NA
CASSSQTSGGAMNEQFF,TGTGCCAGCAGCTCCCAGACTAGCGGGGGGGCAATGAATGAGCAGTTCTTC,NA,TRBV9,TRBJ2-1,TRBD2
CASRGAPSYNEQFF,TGTGCCAGTAGGGGGGCTCCGTCCTACAATGAGCAGTTCTTC,NA,TRBV19,TRBJ2-1,NA
CASSQPGLGGYTF,TGTGCCAGCAGCCAACCGGGGCTCGGGGGCTACACCTTC,many,TRBV4-2,TRBJ1-2,NA
CAWSTLGAGITGELFF,TGTGCCTGGAGTACCCTCGGGGCAGGGATCACCGGGGAGCTGTTTTTT,few,TRBV30,TRBJ2-2,NA
CSVRGRDREYF,TGCAGCGTGCGGGGCCGGGACAGGGAGTACTTC,NA,TRBV29-1,TRBJ2-7,TRBD1
CASSLPGIKGATEAFF,TGTGCCAGCAGTTTGCCGGGGATCAAGGGGGCCACTGAAGCTTTCTTT,NA,TRBV28,TRBJ1-1,TRBD1
CASSQDDGLGGYTF,TGCGCCAGCAGCCAAGATGATGGATTGGGTGGCTACACCTTC,NA,TRBV4-1,TRBJ1-2,NA
CAWSGGLQETQYF,TGTGCCTGGAGTGGTGGTCTGCAAGAGACCCAGTACTTC,NA,TRBV30,TRBJ2-5,NA
CASTLLRATEAFF,TGTGCCAGCACCCTGTTGAGGGCCACTGAAGCTTTCTTT,few,TRBV21-1,TRBJ1-1,NA
CASSQPRDGQSYEQYF,TGCGCCAGCAGCCAGCCCCGGGACGGACAGAGTTACGAGCAGTACTTC,NA,TRBV4-1,TRBJ2-7,NA
CASSSPDRVRNEQFF,TGTGCCAGCAGTTCACCTGACAGGGTACGCAATGAGCAGTTCTTC,NA,TRBV28,TRBJ2-1,TRBD1
CAWSVKRTGGYEQYF,TGTGCCTGGAGTGTAAAGCGGACTGGAGGTTACGAGCAGTACTTC,once,TRBV30,TRBJ2-7,NA
CASSASGGSPYEQYF,TGTGCCAGCAGCGCCAGCGGTGGCTCGCCCTACGAGCAGTACTTC,NA,TRBV6-1,TRBJ2-7,NA
CASSQASTQTYNEQFF,TGTGCCAGCAGCCAAGCATCTACCCAAACCTACAATGAGCAGTTCTTC,NA,TRBV7-2,TRBJ2-1,NA
CASSLHYNSPLHF,TGTGCCAGCAGCTTACATTATAATTCACCCCTCCACTTT,NA,TRBV7-2,TRBJ1-6,NA
CASSLRGSGEKLFF,TGCGCCAGCAGTCTCAGGGGGAGCGGCGAAAAACTGTTTTTT,NA,TRBV4-1,TRBJ1-4,TRBD1
CASSEAQGGKLFF,TGCGCCAGCAGTGAGGCGCAGGGTGGAAAACTGTTTTTT,few,TRBV10-1,TRBJ1-4,NA
CASRKQMNTEAFF,TGTGCCAGCAGAAAACAGATGAACACTGAAGCTTTCTTT,few,TRBV6-1,TRBJ1-1,NA
CASSIGTGSYNEQFF,TGTGCCAGTAGTATAGGGACAGGGTCCTACAATGAGCAGTTCTTC,NA,TRBV19,TRBJ2-1,TRBD1
CASSLRLSMSGGYEQYF,TGTGCCAGCAGCTTACGGCTGTCGATGTCTGGAGGGTACGAGCAGTACTTC,NA,TRBV7-2,TRBJ2-7,NA
CASTGQEQFF,TGTGCCAGCACCGGGCAGGAGCAGTTCTTC,NA,TRBV6-6,TRBJ2-1,NA
CASSLVAGGGETQYF,TGTGCCAGCAGCTTGGTAGCGGGAGGTGGAGAGACCCAGTACTTC,NA,TRBV5-4,TRBJ2-5,TRBD2
CASSLGGGALETQYF,TGTGCCAGCAGCTTAGGAGGGGGCGCCCTAGAGACCCAGTACTTC,many,TRBV7-2,TRBJ2-5,TRBD1
CATSPLDELAKNIQYF,TGTGCCACGTCCCCCCTTGATGAGTTAGCCAAAAACATTCAGTACTTC,NA,TRBV5-4,TRBJ2-4,NA
CASTRDNEQFF,TGCGCCAGCACTCGAGACAATGAGCAGTTCTTC,many,TRBV4-1,TRBJ2-1,NA
CASSLDGANTEAFF,TGCGCCAGCAGCTTAGACGGAGCCAACACTGAAGCTTTCTTT,NA,TRBV5-1,TRBJ1-1,NA
CAIKGSTGVEQYF,TGTGCCATCAAGGGTTCGACAGGGGTCGAGCAGTACTTC,NA,TRBV10-3,TRBJ2-7,TRBD1
CASRPTPGTASYEQYF,TGTGCCAGCAGGCCAACCCCCGGGACAGCCTCCTACGAGCAGTACTTC,NA,TRBV7-2,TRBJ2-7,TRBD1
CASSLDSTTRSYEQYF,TGTGCCAGCAGCTTAGATAGCACCACTAGGTCCTACGAGCAGTACTTC,once,TRBV7-2,TRBJ2-7,NA
CASSGVAGGKGDTQYF,TGTGCCAGCAGTGGGGTAGCGGGAGGGAAAGGTGATACGCAGTATTTT,NA,TRBV2,TRBJ2-3,TRBD2
CASSMRGFGEKLFF,TGTGCCAGCAGCATGAGGGGGTTTGGGGAAAAACTGTTTTTT,few,TRBV7-9,TRBJ1-4,NA
CASSYKASEHYGYTF,TGTGCCAGCAGCTATAAGGCCAGCGAACACTATGGCTACACCTTC,NA,TRBV2,TRBJ1-2,NA
CASSPQGPTNEKLFF,TGTGCCAGCAGTCCGCAAGGACCAACTAATGAAAAACTGTTTTTT,many,TRBV6-5,TRBJ1-4,NA
CASSSRELVEPQHF,TGTGCCAGCAGTAGCAGGGAATTGGTAGAGCCCCAGCATTTT,NA,TRBV25-1,TRBJ1-5,NA
CASSQERAGLGTDTQYF,TGTGCCAGCAGCCAAGAACGGGCGGGTCTTGGCACAGATACGCAGTATTTT,few,TRBV4-2,TRBJ2-3,NA
CASSISSLRDRGYNEQFF,TGTGCCAGTAGTATCTCTTCCCTCCGGGACAGGGGCTACAATGAGCAGTTCTTC,NA,TRBV19,TRBJ2-1,TRBD1
CASGGAGGNAYNEQFF,TGTGCCAGTGGAGGTGCGGGGGGGAACGCCTACAATGAGCAGTTCTTC,NA,TRBV28,TRBJ2-1,TRBD2
CAIRALIGPNTGELFF,TGTGCCATCAGGGCCCTTATCGGACCGAACACCGGGGAGCTGTTTTTT,NA,TRBV10-3,TRBJ2-2,NA
CAWSVGITYEQYF,TGTGCCTGGAGTGTTGGGATTACCTACGAGCAGTACTTC,NA,TRBV30,TRBJ2-7,NA
CASSPWGKGTEAFF,TGTGCCAGCAGCCCTTGGGGTAAGGGAACTGAAGCTTTCTTT,few,TRBV5-8,TRBJ1-1,NA
CASRVGASGGRNEQFF,TGTGCCAGTAGGGTAGGGGCTAGCGGAGGACGGAATGAGCAGTTCTTC,NA,TRBV19,TRBJ2-1,TRBD2
CASRTEAATNEKLFF,TGTGCCAGCAGGACTGAGGCGGCAACTAATGAAAAACTGTTTTTT,few,TRBV6-1,TRBJ1-4,NA
CASSPGGTSTDTQYF,TGTGCCAGCAGCCCGGGGGGGACTAGCACAGATACGCAGTATTTT,NA,TRBV5-4,TRBJ2-3,TRBD2
CASSSGTSGSGTQYF,TGTGCCAGCAGCTCCGGGACTAGCGGTAGTGGTACGCAGTATTTT,NA,TRBV5-4,TRBJ2-3,TRBD2